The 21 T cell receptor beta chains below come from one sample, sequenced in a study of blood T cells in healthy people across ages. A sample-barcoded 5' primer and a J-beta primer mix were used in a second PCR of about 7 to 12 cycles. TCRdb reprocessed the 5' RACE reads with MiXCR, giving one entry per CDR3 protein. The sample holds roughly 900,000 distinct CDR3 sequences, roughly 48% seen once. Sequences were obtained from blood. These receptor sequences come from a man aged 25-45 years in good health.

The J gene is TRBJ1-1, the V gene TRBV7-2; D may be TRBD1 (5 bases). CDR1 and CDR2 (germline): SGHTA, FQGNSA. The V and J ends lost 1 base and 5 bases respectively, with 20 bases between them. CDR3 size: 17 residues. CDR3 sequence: CASSLVSRGGRGTEAFF. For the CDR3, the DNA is TGTGCCAGCAGCTTAGTGAGCCGTGGGGGACGGGGGACTGAAGCTTTCTTT.

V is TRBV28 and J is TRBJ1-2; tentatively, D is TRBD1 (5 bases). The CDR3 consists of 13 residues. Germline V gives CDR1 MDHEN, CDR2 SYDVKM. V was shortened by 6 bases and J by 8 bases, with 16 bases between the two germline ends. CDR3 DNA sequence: TGTGCCAGCAGCGGGACGGATCCGCCCGGCTACACCTTC. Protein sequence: CASSGTDPPGYTF.

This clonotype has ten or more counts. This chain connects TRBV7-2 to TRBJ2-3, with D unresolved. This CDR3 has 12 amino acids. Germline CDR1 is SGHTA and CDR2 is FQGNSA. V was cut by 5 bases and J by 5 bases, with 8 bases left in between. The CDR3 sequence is CASSPHRDTQYF. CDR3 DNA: TGTGCCAGCAGCCCCCATAGAGATACGCAGTATTTT. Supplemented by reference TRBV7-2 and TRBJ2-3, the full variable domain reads GAGVSQSPSNKVTEKGKDVELRCDPISGHTALYWYRQSLGQGLEFLIYFQGNSAPDKSGLPSDRFSAERTGGSVSTLTIQRTQQEDSAVYLCASSPHRDTQYFGPGTRLTVL.

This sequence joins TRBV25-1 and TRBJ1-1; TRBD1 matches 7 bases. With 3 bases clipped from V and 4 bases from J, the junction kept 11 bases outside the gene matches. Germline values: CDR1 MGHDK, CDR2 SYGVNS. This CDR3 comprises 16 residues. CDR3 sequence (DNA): TGTGCCAGCAGTGAGACAGGGAAACCCGGGGGCACTGAAGCTTTCTTT. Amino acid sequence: CASSETGKPGGTEAFF.

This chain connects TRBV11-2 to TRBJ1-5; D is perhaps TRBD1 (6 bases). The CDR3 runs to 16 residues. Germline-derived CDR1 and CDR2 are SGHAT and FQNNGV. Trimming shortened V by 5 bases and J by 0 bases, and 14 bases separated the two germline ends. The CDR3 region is CASSPVTGDSNQPQHF. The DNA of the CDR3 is TGTGCCAGCAGCCCTGTGACAGGCGATAGCAATCAGCCCCAGCATTTT.

DNA for the CDR3: TGTGCCAGCAGCTTAGTGGCTACCAGCTCCTACGAGCAGTACTTC. The encoded protein is CASSLVATSSYEQYF. This chain uses TRBV11-3 with TRBJ2-7; D call uncertain. Germline-derived CDR1 and CDR2 are SGHNT and YENEEA. V lost 1 base to trimming and J lost 0 bases, with 10 bases between them. This CDR3 is built from 15 residues.

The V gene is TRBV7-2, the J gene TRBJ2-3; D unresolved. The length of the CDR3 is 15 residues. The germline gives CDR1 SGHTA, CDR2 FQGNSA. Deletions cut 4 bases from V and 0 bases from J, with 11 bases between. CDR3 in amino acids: CASSSPDTSTDTQYF. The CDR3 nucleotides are TGTGCCAGCAGCTCTCCAGACACCAGCACAGATACGCAGTATTTT.

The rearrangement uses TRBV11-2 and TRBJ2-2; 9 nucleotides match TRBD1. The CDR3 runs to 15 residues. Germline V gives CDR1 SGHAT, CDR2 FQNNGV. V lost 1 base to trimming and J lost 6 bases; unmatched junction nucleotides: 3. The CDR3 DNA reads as TGTGCCAGCAGCTTAGGGGACAGGGCCTCCGGGGAGCTGTTTTTT. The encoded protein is CASSLGDRASGELFF.

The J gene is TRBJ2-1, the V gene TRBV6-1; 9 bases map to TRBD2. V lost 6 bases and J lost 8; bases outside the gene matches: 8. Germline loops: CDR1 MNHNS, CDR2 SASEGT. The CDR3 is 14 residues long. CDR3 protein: CASRPSGERDEQFF. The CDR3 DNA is TGTGCCAGCAGACCTAGCGGGGAGCGAGATGAGCAGTTCTTC.

The CDR3 loop reads CSAIGQLLNYGYTF. In DNA, the CDR3 is TGCAGTGCTATCGGACAGCTCCTTAACTATGGCTACACCTTC. The chain combines TRBV20-1 with TRBJ1-2, with D possibly TRBD1 on 6 matching bases. Per germline, CDR1 DFQATT and CDR2 SNEGSKA (reference sequence). Deletions cut 4 bases from V and 1 base from J, with 13 bases between. This CDR3 contains 14 residues.

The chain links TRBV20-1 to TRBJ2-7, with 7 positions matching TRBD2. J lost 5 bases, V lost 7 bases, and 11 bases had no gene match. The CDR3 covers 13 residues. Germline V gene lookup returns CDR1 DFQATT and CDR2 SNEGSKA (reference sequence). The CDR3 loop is CSVLTQRGHEQYF. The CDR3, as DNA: TGCAGTGTTCTGACTCAGCGGGGACACGAGCAGTACTTC.

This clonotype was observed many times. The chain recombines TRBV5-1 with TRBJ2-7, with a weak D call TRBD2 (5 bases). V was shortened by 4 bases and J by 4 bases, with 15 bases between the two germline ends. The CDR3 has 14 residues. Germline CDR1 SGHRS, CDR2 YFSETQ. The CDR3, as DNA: TGCGCCAGCAGCCTTACGGACGGAGGATACGAGCAGTACTTC. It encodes CASSLTDGGYEQYF.

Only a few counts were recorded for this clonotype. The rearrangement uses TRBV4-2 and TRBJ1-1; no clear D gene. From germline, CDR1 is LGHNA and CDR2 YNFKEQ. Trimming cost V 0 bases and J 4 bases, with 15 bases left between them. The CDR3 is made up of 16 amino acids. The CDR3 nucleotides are TGTGCCAGCAGCCAAGATCCCAACAGTGCAAGCACTGAAGCTTTCTTT. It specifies CASSQDPNSASTEAFF.

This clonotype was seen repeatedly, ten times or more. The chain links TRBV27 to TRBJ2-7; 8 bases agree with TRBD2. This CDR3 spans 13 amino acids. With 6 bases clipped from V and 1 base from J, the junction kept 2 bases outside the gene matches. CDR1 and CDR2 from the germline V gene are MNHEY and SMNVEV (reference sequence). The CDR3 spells CASSSSGSYEQYF. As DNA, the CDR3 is TGTGCCAGCAGCTCTAGCGGGTCCTACGAGCAGTACTTC.

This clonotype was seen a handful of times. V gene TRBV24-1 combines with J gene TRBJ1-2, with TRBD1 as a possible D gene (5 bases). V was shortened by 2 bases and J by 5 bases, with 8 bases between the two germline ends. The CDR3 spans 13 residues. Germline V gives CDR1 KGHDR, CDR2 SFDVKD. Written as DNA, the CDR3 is TGTGCCACCAGTGATTCGGGGGGATATGGCTACACCTTC. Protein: CATSDSGGYGYTF.

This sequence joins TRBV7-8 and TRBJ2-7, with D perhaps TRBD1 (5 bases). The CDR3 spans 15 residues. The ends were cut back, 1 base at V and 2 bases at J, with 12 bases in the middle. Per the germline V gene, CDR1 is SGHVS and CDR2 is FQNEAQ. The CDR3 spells CASSLDRQGAYEQYF. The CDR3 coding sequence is TGTGCCAGCAGCTTAGACAGGCAAGGGGCCTACGAGCAGTACTTC. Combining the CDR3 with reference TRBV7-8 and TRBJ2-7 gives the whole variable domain GAGVSQSPRYKVAKRGQDVALRCDPISGHVSLFWYQQALGQGPEFLTYFQNEAQLDKSGLPSDRFFAERPEGSVSTLKIQRTQQEDSAVYLCASSLDRQGAYEQYFGPGTRLTVT.

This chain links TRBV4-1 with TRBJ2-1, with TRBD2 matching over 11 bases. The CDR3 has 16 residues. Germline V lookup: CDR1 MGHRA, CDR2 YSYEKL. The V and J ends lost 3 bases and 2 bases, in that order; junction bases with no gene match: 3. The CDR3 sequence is CASSQGGLAAYNEQFF. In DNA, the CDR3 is TGCGCCAGCAGCCAGGGGGGACTAGCGGCCTACAATGAGCAGTTCTTC.

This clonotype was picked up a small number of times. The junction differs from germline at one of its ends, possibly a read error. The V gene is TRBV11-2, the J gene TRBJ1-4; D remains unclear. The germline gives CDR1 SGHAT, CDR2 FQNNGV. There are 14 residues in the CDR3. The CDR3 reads CAGSLYSSNEKLFF. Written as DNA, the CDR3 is TGTGCCGGCAGCTTGTACAGCTCGAATGAAAAACTGTTTTTT.

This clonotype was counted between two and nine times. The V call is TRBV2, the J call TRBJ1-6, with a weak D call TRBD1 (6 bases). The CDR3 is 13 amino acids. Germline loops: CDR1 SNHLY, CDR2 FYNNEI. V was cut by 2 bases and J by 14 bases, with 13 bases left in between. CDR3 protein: CASSELGGAALHF. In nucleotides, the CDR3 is TGTGCCAGCAGTGAATTGGGGGGGGCGGCCCTCCACTTT. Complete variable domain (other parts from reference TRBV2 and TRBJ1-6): EPEVTQTPSHQVTQMGQEVILRCVPISNHLYFYWYRQILGQKVEFLVSFYNNEISEKSEIFDDQFSVERPDGSNFTLKIRSTKLEDSAMYFCASSELGGAALHFGNGTRLTVT.

CDR3 loop: CSAPSGGSASYNEQFF. CDR3 coding DNA: TGCAGTGCTCCCAGCGGGGGTTCCGCTTCCTACAATGAGCAGTTCTTC. The chain is built from TRBV20-1 and TRBJ2-1, with 8 bases matching TRBD2. The V segment lost 5 bases and the J segment 1 base; nucleotides outside the gene matches: 10. Germline V gene data show CDR1 as DFQATT and CDR2 as SNEGSKA (reference sequence). The CDR3 totals 16 residues.

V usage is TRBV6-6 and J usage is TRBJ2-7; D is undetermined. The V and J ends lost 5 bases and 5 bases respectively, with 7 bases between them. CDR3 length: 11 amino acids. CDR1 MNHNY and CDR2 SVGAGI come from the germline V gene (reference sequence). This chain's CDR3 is CASSVLDEQYF. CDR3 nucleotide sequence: TGTGCCAGCAGTGTTTTGGACGAGCAGTACTTC.